This T cell receptor (beta chain) was identified in a study of T cells of healthy individuals. This clonotype was observed many times. TCRdb passed the 5' RACE reads through MiXCR, listing each CDR3 protein once. The data show 60,000 to 75,000 distinct CDR3 sequences, with around 15% seen just once and around 4.5% held by the top ten. Trimming took off 6 bases at V and 12 bases at J, with 29 bases between the two ends. The CDR3 spans 16 residues. The chain has TRBV12-3 or TRBV12-4 and TRBJ1-2, with D perhaps matching TRBD1 (6 bases). The sequence was obtained from a human donor in good health. CDR3 nucleotides: TGTGCCAGCAGCCCCCGTTCCGGGGGGGCGGCGATTCGGGACACCTTC. Translating gives CASSPRSGGAAIRDTF.